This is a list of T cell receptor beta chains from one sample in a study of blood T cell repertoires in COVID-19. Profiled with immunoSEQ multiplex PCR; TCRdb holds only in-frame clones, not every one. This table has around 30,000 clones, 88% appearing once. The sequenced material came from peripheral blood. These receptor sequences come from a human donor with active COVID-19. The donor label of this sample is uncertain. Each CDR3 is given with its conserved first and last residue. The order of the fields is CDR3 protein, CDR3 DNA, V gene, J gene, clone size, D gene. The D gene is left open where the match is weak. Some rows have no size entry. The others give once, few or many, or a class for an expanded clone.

CDR3: CASSLALQGPYGYTF
DNA: TGTGCCAGCAGCTTAGCCCTACAGGGGCCCTATGGCTACACCTTC
V: TRBV7-9
J: TRBJ1-2
size: few
D: TRBD1

CDR3: CASSYTGGANYGYTF
DNA: TGTGCCAGCAGCTACACAGGGGGAGCTAACTATGGCTACACCTTC
V: TRBV5-6
J: TRBJ1-2
size: -
D: TRBD1

CDR3: CASSATSSPQETQYF
DNA: TGTGCCAGCAGCGCAACTAGCAGCCCACAAGAGACCCAGTACTTC
V: TRBV5-6
J: TRBJ2-5
size: large
D: -

CDR3: CASRLWTSGGPPRVF
DNA: TGCGCCAGCAGGCTCTGGACTAGCGGGGGGCCCCCCCGGGTCTTC
V: TRBV5-1
J: TRBJ2-1
size: -
D: TRBD2

CDR3: CASSEGGYGYTF
DNA: TGTGCCAGCAGTGAGGGGGGCTATGGCTACACCTTC
V: TRBV2
J: TRBJ1-2
size: -
D: -

CDR3: CATSRGGGQGSYEQYF
DNA: TGTGCCACCAGCAGAGGGGGGGGACAGGGGTCATACGAGCAGTACTTC
V: TRBV15
J: TRBJ2-7
size: -
D: TRBD1

CDR3: CASSSPPGGGTDTQYF
DNA: TGTGCCAGCAGCTCACCCCCGGGGGGAGGCACAGATACGCAGTATTTT
V: TRBV7-2
J: TRBJ2-3
size: -
D: TRBD2

CDR3: CASSSDSTSNYGYTF
DNA: TGTGCCAGCAGCTCGGACAGCACCTCTAACTATGGCTACACCTTC
V: TRBV6-4
J: TRBJ1-2
size: -
D: -

CDR3: CASSLVGQPNTEAFF
DNA: TGTGCCAGCAGCTTGGTGGGACAGCCCAACACTGAAGCTTTCTTT
V: TRBV5-4
J: TRBJ1-1
size: -
D: TRBD1

CDR3: CASSDSGGAFTGELFF
DNA: TGTGCCAGCAGCGATAGCGGGGGGGCTTTCACCGGGGAGCTGTTTTTT
V: TRBV9
J: TRBJ2-2
size: -
D: TRBD2

CDR3: CASSIIKAGSGANVLTF
DNA: TGTGCCAGTAGTATTATTAAGGCAGGCTCTGGGGCCAACGTCCTGACTTTC
V: TRBV19
J: TRBJ2-6
size: -
D: -

CDR3: CASSYSNSNQPQHF
DNA: TGTGCCAGCAGCTACTCGAATAGCAATCAGCCCCAGCATTTT
V: TRBV3-1/TRBV3-2
J: TRBJ1-5
size: -
D: -

CDR3: CASSSLGQGRDGYTF
DNA: TGTGCCAGCAGCAGCCTTGGACAGGGAAGGGATGGCTACACCTTC
V: TRBV7-9
J: TRBJ1-2
size: once
D: TRBD1

CDR3: CASSRVDRAYEQYF
DNA: TGTGCCAGTTCTCGCGTTGATCGAGCTTACGAGCAGTACTTC
V: TRBV6-5
J: TRBJ2-7
size: -
D: -

CDR3: CASKDRGRETQYF
DNA: TGTGCCAGCAAGGACAGGGGGAGAGAGACCCAGTACTTC
V: TRBV19
J: TRBJ2-5
size: -
D: TRBD1

CDR3: CASSPTVLSYEQYF
DNA: TGTGCCAGCAGCCCGACAGTGCTCTCCTACGAGCAGTACTTC
V: TRBV7-8
J: TRBJ2-7
size: -
D: -

CDR3: CASSPIPGQLFYGYTF
DNA: TGCGCCAGCAGCCCGATCCCGGGACAACTATTCTATGGCTACACCTTC
V: TRBV4-1
J: TRBJ1-2
size: -
D: -

CDR3: CASSPRDRGDPMNTEAFF
DNA: TGCGCCAGCAGCCCTCGGGACAGGGGGGATCCAATGAACACTGAAGCTTTCTTT
V: TRBV5-1
J: TRBJ1-1
size: -
D: TRBD1

CDR3: CASSSAGLAVTGDTQYF
DNA: TGCGCCAGCAGTTCCGCGGGACTAGCTGTAACGGGAGATACGCAGTATTTT
V: TRBV5-1
J: TRBJ2-3
size: -
D: TRBD2

CDR3: CASSSGGTNTEAFF
DNA: TGTGCCAGCAGTTCAGGGGGAACTAACACTGAAGCTTTCTTT
V: TRBV28
J: TRBJ1-1
size: -
D: TRBD1

CDR3: CSVEFSGGSDTQYF
DNA: TGCAGCGTTGAATTTAGCGGGGGGTCAGATACGCAGTATTTT
V: TRBV29-1
J: TRBJ2-3
size: -
D: TRBD2

CDR3: CASSLVPASGGAFPEQYF
DNA: TGCGCCAGCAGCTTGGTCCCGGCTAGCGGGGGGGCCTTCCCCGAGCAGTACTTC
V: TRBV5-1
J: TRBJ2-7
size: -
D: TRBD2

CDR3: CASSLVVGEQPQHF
DNA: TGCGCCAGCAGCTTGGTCGTCGGGGAACAGCCCCAGCATTTT
V: TRBV5-1
J: TRBJ1-5
size: few
D: -

CDR3: CSVGTGVNYGYTF
DNA: TGCAGCGTAGGGACAGGGGTTAACTATGGCTACACCTTC
V: TRBV29-1
J: TRBJ1-2
size: -
D: TRBD1

CDR3: CASSLRLAGAPRTGELFF
DNA: TGCGCCAGCAGCTTACGACTAGCGGGGGCCCCCCGGACCGGGGAGCTGTTTTTT
V: TRBV4-3
J: TRBJ2-2
size: -
D: TRBD2

CDR3: CASSYRSGLAQDTDTQYF
DNA: TGTGCCAGCAGTTACAGAAGCGGACTAGCGCAGGACACAGATACGCAGTATTTT
V: TRBV6-2/TRBV6-3
J: TRBJ2-3
size: -
D: TRBD2

CDR3: CSVEDSQETQYF
DNA: TGCAGCGTTGAGGACAGCCAAGAGACCCAGTACTTC
V: TRBV29-1
J: TRBJ2-5
size: -
D: -

CDR3: CASSYRGRETQYF
DNA: TGTGCCAGCAGTTATAGGGGGCGGGAGACCCAGTACTTC
V: TRBV6-5
J: TRBJ2-5
size: -
D: TRBD1

CDR3: CASSAGGGYQPQHF
DNA: TGTGCCAGTAGTGCCGGGGGGGGGTATCAGCCCCAGCATTTT
V: TRBV19
J: TRBJ1-5
size: -
D: -

CDR3: CASSQGGGLNTEAFF
DNA: TGTGCCAGCAGCCAAGGGGGGGGGCTGAACACTGAAGCTTTCTTT
V: TRBV3-1/TRBV3-2
J: TRBJ1-1
size: -
D: -

CDR3: CASSPPGGANYGYTF
DNA: TGTGCCAGCTCACCACCCGGGGGAGCTAACTATGGCTACACCTTC
V: TRBV18
J: TRBJ1-2
size: -
D: -

CDR3: CSASVPITNYGYTF
DNA: TGCAGTGCTAGTGTCCCTATAACTAACTATGGCTACACCTTC
V: TRBV20-1
J: TRBJ1-2
size: -
D: -

CDR3: CASSLVSAGGLNEQFF
DNA: TGTGCCAGCAGCTTAGTTTCCGCGGGGGGCCTCAATGAGCAGTTCTTC
V: TRBV7-2
J: TRBJ2-1
size: -
D: TRBD2

CDR3: CASSPSVAGTQYF
DNA: TGTGCCAGCTCCCCTAGTGTAGCGGGGACCCAGTACTTC
V: TRBV18
J: TRBJ2-5
size: -
D: TRBD2

CDR3: CSVRTGSGPTEAFF
DNA: TGCAGCGTGAGGACAGGGAGTGGGCCCACTGAAGCTTTCTTT
V: TRBV29-1
J: TRBJ1-1
size: -
D: TRBD1

CDR3: CASPPGQGYNEQFF
DNA: TGTGCCAGTCCCCCGGGACAGGGTTACAATGAGCAGTTCTTC
V: TRBV2
J: TRBJ2-1
size: -
D: TRBD1

CDR3: CASSFTGPSGNTIYF
DNA: TGTGCCAGCAGCTTCACAGGGCCTTCTGGAAACACCATATATTTT
V: TRBV5-4
J: TRBJ1-3
size: few
D: -

CDR3: CASSPGTLNTGELFF
DNA: TGTGCCAGCAGTCCCGGGACACTAAACACCGGGGAGCTGTTTTTT
V: TRBV5-4
J: TRBJ2-2
size: -
D: -

CDR3: CASSLTYSLNTEAFF
DNA: TGTGCCAGCAGCTTAACGTACAGTTTGAACACTGAAGCTTTCTTT
V: TRBV7-9
J: TRBJ1-1
size: -
D: -

CDR3: CASSQIGATNEKLFF
DNA: TGTGCCAGCAGCCAAATCGGTGCAACTAATGAAAAACTGTTTTTT
V: TRBV3-1/TRBV3-2
J: TRBJ1-4
size: -
D: -

CDR3: CASSLTGQGASEQYF
DNA: TGTGCCAGCAGCTTAACTGGACAGGGGGCCAGCGAGCAGTACTTC
V: TRBV6-6
J: TRBJ2-7
size: -
D: TRBD1

CDR3: CATSRDQGTGAWAGELFF
DNA: TGTGCCACCAGCAGAGATCAAGGGACAGGGGCTTGGGCCGGGGAGCTGTTTTTT
V: TRBV15
J: TRBJ2-2
size: -
D: TRBD1

CDR3: CATSTGTSQQDTQYF
DNA: TGTGCCACCAGCACGGGGACTAGCCAACAAGATACGCAGTATTTT
V: TRBV15
J: TRBJ2-3
size: -
D: TRBD2

CDR3: CASSRTVQETQYF
DNA: TGCGCCAGCAGCCGGACTGTACAAGAGACCCAGTACTTC
V: TRBV5-1
J: TRBJ2-5
size: -
D: -

CDR3: CASSLERFSHEQYF
DNA: TGTGCCAGCAGCCTGGAGCGATTCTCCCACGAGCAGTACTTC
V: TRBV3-1/TRBV3-2
J: TRBJ2-7
size: -
D: -

CDR3: CASSQRTGLSGANVLTF
DNA: TGCGCCAGCAGCCAACGGACAGGCCTCTCTGGGGCCAACGTCCTGACTTTC
V: TRBV4-1
J: TRBJ2-6
size: -
D: TRBD1

CDR3: CASSKRGLDREDYGYTF
DNA: TGTGCCAGCAGCAAACGAGGGTTGGACAGGGAGGACTATGGCTACACCTTC
V: TRBV21-1
J: TRBJ1-2
size: -
D: -

CDR3: CASIGTGGLVQYF
DNA: TGTGCCAGTATCGGGACAGGGGGGCTGGTTCAGTACTTC
V: TRBV19
J: TRBJ2-4
size: -
D: TRBD1

CDR3: CASSSPLTGQQINNEQFF
DNA: TGTGCCAGCAGTTCCCCCCTGACAGGACAGCAAATTAACAATGAGCAGTTCTTC
V: TRBV6-2/TRBV6-3
J: TRBJ2-1
size: -
D: -

CDR3: CASRTRTGSSGYTF
DNA: TGTGCCAGCAGAACCCGGACAGGGTCCTCTGGCTACACCTTC
V: TRBV6-5
J: TRBJ1-2
size: few
D: TRBD1

CDR3: CASSQLSGGTEAFF
DNA: TGTGCCAGCAGCCAGTTGTCGGGGGGCACTGAAGCTTTCTTT
V: TRBV3-1/TRBV3-2
J: TRBJ1-1
size: -
D: -

CDR3: CASSQAGGRIDTQYF
DNA: TGCGCCAGCAGTCAAGCGGGGGGCCGTATAGATACGCAGTATTTT
V: TRBV10-2
J: TRBJ2-3
size: -
D: TRBD2

CDR3: CATSDPRQATGELFF
DNA: TGTGCCACCAGTGATCCCCGACAGGCCACCGGGGAGCTGTTTTTT
V: TRBV24-1
J: TRBJ2-2
size: -
D: -

CDR3: CASSFGQTTDTQYF
DNA: TGTGCCAGCAGCTTTGGACAGACGACAGATACGCAGTATTTT
V: TRBV5-6
J: TRBJ2-3
size: -
D: -

CDR3: CAISESTGGGTPGELFF
DNA: TGTGCCATCAGTGAGTCGACGGGAGGGGGCACTCCCGGGGAGCTGTTTTTT
V: TRBV10-3
J: TRBJ2-2
size: -
D: -